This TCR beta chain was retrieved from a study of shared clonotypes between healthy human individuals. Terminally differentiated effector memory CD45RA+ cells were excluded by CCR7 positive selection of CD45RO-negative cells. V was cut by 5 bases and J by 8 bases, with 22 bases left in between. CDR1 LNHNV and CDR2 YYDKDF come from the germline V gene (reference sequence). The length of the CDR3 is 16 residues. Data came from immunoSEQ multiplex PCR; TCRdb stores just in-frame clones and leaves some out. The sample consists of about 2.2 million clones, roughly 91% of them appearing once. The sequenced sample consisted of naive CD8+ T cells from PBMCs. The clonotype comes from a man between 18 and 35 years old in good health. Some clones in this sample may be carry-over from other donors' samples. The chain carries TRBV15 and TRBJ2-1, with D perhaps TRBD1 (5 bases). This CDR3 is CATSGQGALNIDEQFF. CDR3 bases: TGTGCCACCAGCGGCCAAGGGGCTCTTAATATCGATGAGCAGTTCTTC.